The 2 T cell receptor beta chains listed next were all sequenced from one sample in a study of cytomegalovirus exposure and HLA in healthy donors. Use of 60 Vbeta and 13 Jbeta primers characterized the PCR. Sequencing used immunoSEQ multiplex PCR; TCRdb keeps in-frame clones, though not all of them. Counted here are about 210,000 clones, about 81% occurring once; the ten biggest clones make up roughly 6%. The material sequenced was PBMCs. The receptors here all came from a man aged 40-49 years in good health and CMV-seropositive.

This clone was seen a single time. The chain employs TRBV7-8 and TRBJ2-7, with D possibly TRBD1 on 6 matching bases. Trimming cost V 8 bases and J 5 bases, with 22 bases left between them. In germline, CDR1 is SGHVS, CDR2 FQNEAQ. The CDR3 length is 15 residues. This chain's CDR3 is CASGSGAGDWNEQYF. In DNA form, the CDR3 reads TGTGCCAGCGGTTCCGGGGCAGGGGATTGGAACGAGCAGTACTTC.

The V gene is TRBV6-1, the J gene TRBJ1-1; D remains ambiguous. The CDR3 loop spans 15 amino acids. Germline V gene data show CDR1 as MNHNS and CDR2 as SASEGT. Trimming took off 2 bases at V and 2 bases at J, with 12 bases between the two ends. The CDR3 DNA reads as TGTGCCAGCAGTGAATGGGCAGGTTTTAACACTGAAGCTTTCTTT. Protein product: CASSEWAGFNTEAFF.